This TCR beta chain was captured by sequencing in a study of OX40 agonist ivuxolimab in advanced cancers. About the study: Patients were roughly 83% male with ages roughly 23 to 90, mean about 65.

The data were produced by immunoSEQ multiplex PCR, yet TCRdb's version contains in-frame clones alone and is incomplete. The top ten hold under 7% of the sample, which has 95,000 to 100,000 clones, 70% to 85% seen once. The V gene lost 0 bases and the J gene lost 10 bases, with 4 bases spanning the gap. The CDR3 is made up of 12 amino acids. Germline V gene sequence: CDR1 LGHNA, CDR2 YSLEER. The input for sequencing was CD4+ or CD8+ T cells sorted from blood, taken in a trial of the OX40 agonist ivuxolimab. V is TRBV4-3 and J is TRBJ1-6; D gene unclear. The source is an adult with an advanced solid tumor such as melanoma, head and neck, liver or kidney cancer. This CDR3 reads CASSQEGSPLHF. The CDR3 bases are TGCGCCAGCAGCCAAGAGGGATCACCCCTCCACTTT.